This paragraph covers one T cell receptor beta chain sequence. Its antigen is unknown. The sample is drawn from a study of CD4 T cells in relation to SARS-CoV-2 and coronaviruses. Per the germline V gene, CDR1 is LGHDT and CDR2 is YNNKEL (reference sequence). The CDR3 consists of 15 residues. Trimming removed 1 base from V and 0 bases from J, with 7 bases in between. Unexposed donor CD4+ T cells date from about 2011-2018, before the COVID-19 pandemic. After less than 11 days of culture, CD4+ T cells were isolated. Clones were read by immunoSEQ multiplex PCR, and TCRdb kept only the in-frame ones, dropping some. The sample contains 20,000 to 25,000 clones, 65% to 80% of which appear only once.

This clonotype originated in a human donor in good health. Sample: CD4+ T cells from PBMCs, cultured in vitro. This rearrangement joins TRBV3-1 (or the pseudogene TRBV3-2) to TRBJ1-5; perhaps TRBD1 as D (5 bases). The CDR3 region is CASSQGTGSNQPQHF. The CDR3 coding sequence is TGTGCCAGCAGCCAAGGAACAGGTAGCAATCAGCCCCAGCATTTT.